This note documents a single T cell receptor beta chain sequence. Unique molecular identifiers were incorporated into the prepared TCRbeta library. TCRdb re-called the PCR reads through MiXCR, storing one row per CDR3 protein. The sample carries 500,000 or so distinct CDR3 sequences, approximately 32% recorded once. The data were obtained in a study of T-cell reconstitution after alpha-beta-depleted transplantation in children. The clonotype was recovered from a human donor who donated a stem cell graft to a child with aplastic anemia. Sequenced here: PBMCs from the stem cell graft donor, sampled from the stem cell graft.

CDR3 loop: CSGLTRENNEQFF. CDR3 nucleotide sequence: TGCAGCGGTTTGACCCGGGAGAACAATGAGCAGTTCTTC. The chain combines TRBV29-1 with TRBJ2-1, with D maybe TRBD2 (6 bases). The germline V and J ends were trimmed by 7 bases and 5 bases, with 15 bases remaining between them. Germline V gene sequence: CDR1 SQVTM, CDR2 ANQGSEA. This CDR3 has 13 residues.